The source of this T cell receptor beta chain is a study of blood T cell repertoires in COVID-19. This clone was recorded at least ten times. In the same sample, other DNA sequences code for this CDR3. J gave up 3 bases and V 2 bases, and 0 bases lay outside the gene matches. Germline CDR1 and CDR2: MNHEY and SVGEGT. The CDR3 sequence is 15 residues long. The authors' processing: Amplification of reference gene primers provided the estimated nucleated cell counts. This table comes from immunoSEQ multiplex PCR, and its TCRdb copy is limited to in-frame clones, with some not included. V and J calls and clone size are those listed in that table; D and trimming were worked out from the DNA. The sample has about 200,000 clones; approximately 82% are singletons.

The V and J genes are TRBV6-2 or TRBV6-3 and TRBJ2-7, with 14 bases matching TRBD2. Specimen: peripheral blood. The sequence derives from a woman between 40 and 55 years old with acute or convalescent COVID-19. The CDR3 nucleotides read TGTGCCAGCAGTTACGGGACTAGCGGGAGCTACGAGCAGTACTTC. This sequence encodes CASSYGTSGSYEQYF.